These 24 T cell receptor beta chains originate from one sample sequenced in a study of cytomegalovirus exposure and HLA in healthy donors. The study ran its PCR with 60 Vbeta and 13 Jbeta primers. Libraries were prepared by immunoSEQ multiplex PCR; TCRdb keeps only in-frame clonotypes and omits some of them. Counted here are more than 80,000 clones, about 68% occurring once; the ten biggest clones make up 2% to 2.5%. Sequencing was done on a sample of PBMCs. The receptor source for this set is a human donor in good health.

The chain carries TRBV6-5 and TRBJ1-1, with 7 bases lining up with TRBD1. This CDR3 region has 14 residues. Looked up from germline, CDR1 is MNHEY and CDR2 is SVGAGI. Trimming removed 5 bases from V and 1 base from J; junction bases left unmatched: 4. Here the CDR3 reads CASSNNRGNTEAFF. The CDR3 DNA sequence: TGTGCCAGCAGTAACAACAGGGGGAACACTGAAGCTTTCTTT.

The chain has TRBV10-1 and TRBJ2-1; D might be TRBD1 (5 bases). The length of the CDR3 is 16 residues. The germline V gene encodes CDR1 WNHNN and CDR2 SYGVQD (reference sequence). Trimming left V 6 bases short and J 4 bases short, with 19 bases between. The CDR3 loop reads CASSRYLTGQYNEQFF. The CDR3 DNA is TGCGCCAGCAGCCGCTACTTAACAGGTCAGTACAATGAGCAGTTCTTC.

This clone was observed a handful of times. This chain connects TRBV4-2 to TRBJ2-7; 9 bases match TRBD1. CDR3 length: 16 amino acids. Germline assignment: CDR1 LGHNA and CDR2 YNFKEQ. With 1 base clipped from V and 6 bases from J, the junction kept 10 bases outside the gene matches. The CDR3, as DNA: TGTGCCAGCAGCCAAGGACCGGGACAGGGTCCCAGCGAGCAGTACTTC. Translation: CASSQGPGQGPSEQYF.

The J gene is TRBJ2-2, the V gene TRBV18; the match to TRBD2 covers 10 bases. The CDR3 extends over 16 amino acids. Germline CDR1 is KGHSH and CDR2 is LQKENI. V gave up 4 bases and J gave up 1 base; unmatched junction bases: 3. The CDR3 bases are TGTGCCAGCTCACGAAGACTAGCGGGGAACACCGGGGAGCTGTTTTTT. It codes for CASSRRLAGNTGELFF.

The CDR3 sequence is CASSPIAGGADTQYF. CDR3 bases: TGCGCCAGCAGCCCCATAGCGGGGGGTGCAGATACGCAGTATTTT. The rearrangement uses TRBV5-1 and TRBJ2-3, with 10 bases lining up with TRBD2. Germline V gene data show CDR1 as SGHRS and CDR2 as YFSETQ. The CDR3 spans 15 residues. Trimming at V came to 4 bases and at J to 4 bases, leaving 6 bases not matched to a gene.

In its sample, this clone was seen a few times. The rearrangement joins TRBV7-9 to TRBJ2-7; the match to TRBD1 covers 7 bases. The V segment lost 2 bases and the J segment 5 bases; nucleotides outside the gene matches: 12. Germline CDR1 is SEHNR and CDR2 is FQNEAQ (reference sequence). The CDR3 covers 16 residues. The CDR3 reads CASSLPDRETYNEQYF. CDR3 nucleotides: TGTGCCAGCAGCTTACCCGACAGGGAAACGTATAACGAGCAGTACTTC.

V is TRBV5-6 and J is TRBJ1-2, with a possible D match to TRBD1 (6 bases). V lost 0 bases to trimming and J lost 4 bases, with 10 bases between them. CDR3 size: 14 residues. Looked up from germline, CDR1 is SGHDT and CDR2 is YYEEEE. The CDR3 here is CASSLAGQRYGYTF. The CDR3 DNA is TGTGCCAGCAGCTTGGCAGGACAGCGCTATGGCTACACCTTC.

A single count supports this clone. The same CDR3 also results from other DNA sequences found in this sample. The chain couples TRBV5-8 to TRBJ2-5, with D perhaps matching TRBD2 (6 bases). The germline V gene encodes CDR1 SGHTS and CDR2 YDEGEE. This CDR3 has 15 amino acids. The ends were cut back, 4 bases at V and 3 bases at J, with 16 bases in the middle. CDR3: CASSLGAGTEETQYF. The CDR3, as DNA: TGTGCCAGCAGCCTAGGTGCGGGGACGGAAGAGACCCAGTACTTC. Variable domain in full (rest from reference TRBV5-8 and TRBJ2-5): EAGVTQSPTHLIKTRGQQATLRCSPISGHTSVYWYQQALGLGLQFLLWYDEGEERNRGNFPPRFSGRQFPNYSSELNVNALELEDSALYLCASSLGAGTEETQYFGPGTRLLVL.

The chain has TRBV7-6 and TRBJ1-2; TRBD1 might be the D (5 bases). The CDR3 runs to 16 residues. V was shortened by 5 bases and J by 4 bases, with 20 bases between the two germline ends. Germline values: CDR1 SGHVS, CDR2 FNYEAQ. CDR3 sequence reads: CASSPLGQANVYGYTF. In DNA form, the CDR3 reads TGTGCCAGCAGCCCCCTGGGGCAGGCTAACGTCTATGGCTACACCTTC.

This clone was recorded only once. The rearrangement uses TRBV18 and TRBJ1-4; maybe TRBD1 (6 bases). The CDR3 is 19 amino acids. The germline V gene encodes CDR1 KGHSH and CDR2 LQKENI. V was trimmed by 0 bases and J by 0 bases, leaving 17 bases between them. CDR3 amino acids: CASSPPRSGTRSTNEKLFF. CDR3 DNA sequence: TGTGCCAGCTCACCACCCCGCTCCGGGACACGGTCAACTAATGAAAAACTGTTTTTT.

The CDR3, as DNA: TGTGCCAGCAGCTTAGTCGTACAAAACACTGAAGCTTTCTTT. It yields the protein CASSLVVQNTEAFF. This sequence joins TRBV7-9 and TRBJ1-1; D gene uncertain. Germline V gene sequence: CDR1 SEHNR, CDR2 FQNEAQ (reference sequence). The CDR3 extends over 14 amino acids. V gave up 1 base and J gave up 2 bases, with 8 bases separating them.

J is TRBJ1-1 and V is TRBV5-1, with 8 bases that match TRBD1. Trimming at V came to 0 bases and at J to 1 base, leaving 5 bases not matched to a gene. This CDR3 has 16 amino acids. CDR1 and CDR2 (germline): SGHRS, YFSETQ. The CDR3 nucleotides read TGCGCCAGCAGCTTGGCCGGGGACAGGACGAACACTGAAGCTTTCTTT. It codes for CASSLAGDRTNTEAFF.

Comment on this clone: The same CDR3 arises from other DNA sequences in this sample as well. The chain carries TRBV7-3 and TRBJ2-1; 8 bases agree with TRBD2. Germline CDR1 reads SGHTA; CDR2 reads FQGTGA. The CDR3 sequence is 15 residues long. V trimming: 6 bases; J trimming: 2 bases; junction bases outside the gene matches: 6. This CDR3 reads CASSPLGGAYNEQFF. For the CDR3, the DNA is TGTGCCAGCAGTCCTCTCGGGGGGGCCTACAATGAGCAGTTCTTC. Looking up the rest from reference TRBV7-3 and TRBJ2-1 gives the full variable domain: GAGVSQTPSNKVTEKGKYVELRCDPISGHTALYWYRQSLGQGPEFLIYFQGTGAADDSGLPNDRFFAVRPEGSVSTLKIQRTERGDSAVYLCASSPLGGAYNEQFFGPGTRLTVL.

This clone has a handful of counts. The chain has TRBV14 and TRBJ1-4; D remains ambiguous. CDR1 and CDR2 from the germline V gene are SGHDN and FVKESK. Trimming took off 4 bases at V and 3 bases at J, with 24 bases between the two ends. The CDR3 is 19 amino acids. CDR3 sequence reads: CASSRHRVGSGRPNEKLFF. For the CDR3, the DNA is TGTGCCAGCAGCCGGCATCGCGTTGGATCAGGCCGCCCTAATGAAAAACTGTTTTTT. Supplemented by reference TRBV14 and TRBJ1-4, the full variable domain reads EAGVTQFPSHSVIEKGQTVTLRCDPISGHDNLYWYRRVMGKEIKFLLHFVKESKQDESGMPNNRFLAERTGGTYSTLKVQPAELEDSGVYFCASSRHRVGSGRPNEKLFFGSGTQLSVL.

This chain connects TRBV6-5 to TRBJ1-1; tentative D call: TRBD1 (5 bases). The CDR3 is 12 residues long. Germline V gives CDR1 MNHEY, CDR2 SVGAGI. Trimming left V 6 bases short and J 3 bases short, with 8 bases between. The CDR3 reads CASRRGDTEAFF. The DNA of the CDR3 is TGTGCCAGCAGAAGGGGTGACACTGAAGCTTTCTTT.

J is TRBJ2-1 and V is TRBV19; TRBD1 aligns across 7 bases. The germline V gene encodes CDR1 LNHDA and CDR2 SQIVND (reference sequence). The length of the CDR3 is 13 residues. V lost 6 bases, J lost 7 bases, and 6 bases stayed unmatched. CDR3 sequence: CASRHRGPNEQFF. The CDR3 coding sequence is TGTGCCAGTAGGCACAGGGGTCCAAATGAGCAGTTCTTC. Using reference TRBV19 and TRBJ2-1 for the parts outside the CDR3, the full variable domain is DGGITQSPKYLFRKEGQNVTLSCEQNLNHDAMYWYRQDPGQGLRLIYYSQIVNDFQKGDIAEGYSVSREKKESFPLTVTSAQKNPTAFYLCASRHRGPNEQFFGPGTRLTVL.

This clone turned up a few times. The chain uses TRBV6-5 and TRBJ2-7; the match to TRBD1 covers 10 bases. Germline V gene data show CDR1 as MNHEY and CDR2 as SVGAGI. This CDR3 spans 15 amino acids. V lost 5 bases, J lost 2 bases, and 6 bases stayed unmatched. CDR3 residues: CASSRRDRGAYEQYF. As DNA, the CDR3 is TGTGCCAGCAGTCGCCGGGACAGGGGCGCCTACGAGCAGTACTTC.

This clone was detected once. The chain links TRBV18 to TRBJ1-1; 8 bases align to TRBD1. CDR1 is KGHSH and CDR2 is LQKENI in the germline V gene. J gave up 4 bases and V 4 bases, and 8 bases lay outside the gene matches. The CDR3 is made up of 15 amino acids. The CDR3: CASSLGQGRITEAFF. The DNA of the CDR3 is TGTGCCAGCTCACTAGGACAGGGAAGGATCACTGAAGCTTTCTTT.

The chain joins TRBV9 to TRBJ2-7, with D perhaps TRBD2 (5 bases). V was shortened by 0 bases and J by 3 bases, with 13 bases between the two germline ends. Germline V gene sequence: CDR1 SGDLS, CDR2 YYNGEE. The CDR3 consists of 15 residues. The CDR3 sequence: CASSVGTRQDYEQYF. In DNA form, the CDR3 reads TGTGCCAGCAGCGTAGGGACTCGCCAAGACTACGAGCAGTACTTC.

The CDR3 loop reads CASSDSWAGGYTF. CDR3 nucleotide sequence: TGTGCCAGCAGTGACTCATGGGCAGGTGGCTACACCTTC. The chain couples TRBV6-4 to TRBJ1-2; D ambiguous. The V end lost 0 bases, the J end lost 7 bases, and 9 bases lay between the germline ends. CDR3 size: 13 residues. From germline, CDR1 is MRHNA and CDR2 SNTAGT.

V usage is TRBV7-9 and J usage is TRBJ1-2; D not certain. Looked up from germline, CDR1 is SEHNR and CDR2 is FQNEAQ (reference sequence). V was clipped by 5 bases and J by 4 bases, with 8 bases between them. This CDR3 has 12 residues. CDR3 region: CASSLFSYGYTF. The DNA of the CDR3 is TGTGCCAGCAGCCTCTTCAGCTATGGCTACACCTTC.

CDR3 sequence reads: CASSLQGSANNEQFF. As DNA, the CDR3 is TGTGCCAGCAGCTTACAGGGCTCAGCAAACAATGAGCAGTTCTTC. The chain has TRBV5-4 and TRBJ2-1; a possible D gene is TRBD1 (6 bases). The CDR3 covers 15 residues. V was shortened by 2 bases and J by 5 bases, with 14 bases between the two germline ends. Germline V lookup: CDR1 SGHNT, CDR2 YYREEE (reference sequence).

This chain links TRBV19 with TRBJ2-5; D remains ambiguous. The V gene lost 6 bases and the J gene lost 6 bases, with 11 bases spanning the gap. Germline-derived CDR1 and CDR2 are LNHDA and SQIVND (reference sequence). The CDR3 spans 12 residues. The CDR3: CASSSSGQTQYF. DNA of the CDR3: TGTGCCAGTAGCTCCAGTGGGCAGACCCAGTACTTC.

The table lists this clone with a few counts. V gene TRBV18 combines with J gene TRBJ2-5, with 9 bases lining up with TRBD1. The length of the CDR3 is 15 residues. Germline CDR1 reads KGHSH; CDR2 reads LQKENI. V gave up 3 bases and J gave up 4 bases; unmatched junction bases: 6. CDR3 DNA sequence: TGTGCCAGCTCACCCAGACAGGGGGAAGGAGAGACCCAGTACTTC. It codes for CASSPRQGEGETQYF. The whole variable domain, filled in from reference TRBV18 and TRBJ2-5, reads NAGVMQNPRHLVRRRGQEARLRCSPMKGHSHVYWYRQLPEEGLKFMVYLQKENIIDESGMPKERFSAEFPKEGPSILRIQQVVRGDSAAYFCASSPRQGEGETQYFGPGTRLLVL.